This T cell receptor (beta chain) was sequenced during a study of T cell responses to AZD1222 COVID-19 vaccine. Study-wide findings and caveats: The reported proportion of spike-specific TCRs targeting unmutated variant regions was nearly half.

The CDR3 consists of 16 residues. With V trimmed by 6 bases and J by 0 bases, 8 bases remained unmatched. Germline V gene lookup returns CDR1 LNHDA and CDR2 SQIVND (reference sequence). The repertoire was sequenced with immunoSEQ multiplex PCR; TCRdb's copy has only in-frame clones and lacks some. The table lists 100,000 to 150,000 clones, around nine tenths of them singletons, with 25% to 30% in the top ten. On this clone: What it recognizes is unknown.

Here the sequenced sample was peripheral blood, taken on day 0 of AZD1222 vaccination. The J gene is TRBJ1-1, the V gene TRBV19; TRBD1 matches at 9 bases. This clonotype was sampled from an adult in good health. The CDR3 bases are TGTGCCAGTAGCCCCTCGGACAGGGGTCTGAACACTGAAGCTTTCTTT. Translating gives CASSPSDRGLNTEAFF. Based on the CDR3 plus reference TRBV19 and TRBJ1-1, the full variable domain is DGGITQSPKYLFRKEGQNVTLSCEQNLNHDAMYWYRQDPGQGLRLIYYSQIVNDFQKGDIAEGYSVSREKKESFPLTVTSAQKNPTAFYLCASSPSDRGLNTEAFFGQGTRLTVV.